The next 22 T cell receptor beta chains were all read from a single sample in a study of blood T cell repertoires in COVID-19 (dated by TCRdb to the early 2020s). The method was the immunoSEQ multiplex PCR assay. Sourced from immuneACCESS, this table was stored by TCRdb with only in-frame sequences that have V and J called. A share of the clones is absent; for the studies checked, an unresolved V gene accounts for under half, and the remainder has no known explanation. The sample table holds about 230,000 clones, of which 85% to 90% were seen once. The ten largest clones capture around 4% of the sample. The specimen sequenced was PBMCs or T cells enriched from blood (not recorded which). The receptor set was obtained from a woman aged 25 to 39 with acute COVID-19.

The chain couples TRBV2 to TRBJ1-1, with D possibly TRBD1 on 6 matching bases. The V gene's germline CDR1 is SNHLY and CDR2 FYNNEI. The CDR3 contains 13 residues. V gave up 10 bases and J gave up 1 base, with 13 bases separating them. Here the CDR3 DNA reads TGTGCCATCCCCCGAGGGGGGAACACTGAAGCTTTCTTT. Encoded protein: CAIPRGGNTEAFF. Full variable domain (outside the CDR3, taken from reference TRBV2 and TRBJ1-1): EPEVTQTPSHQVTQMGQEVILRCVPISNHLYFYWYRQILGQKVEFLVSFYNNEISEKSEIFDDQFSVERPDGSNFTLKIRSTKLEDSAMYFCAIPRGGNTEAFFGQGTRLTVV.

The V gene is TRBV7-8, the J gene TRBJ2-5; possible D gene TRBD1, 5 bases. The CDR3 totals 14 residues. Germline V gives CDR1 SGHVS, CDR2 FQNEAQ. V gave up 3 bases and J gave up 5 bases, with 13 bases separating them. The DNA of the CDR3 is TGTGCCAGCAGCTTCAAGGGGATCGCTGAGACCCAGTACTTC. Its protein product is CASSFKGIAETQYF.

The genes are TRBV7-2 and TRBJ2-1; D perhaps matches TRBD1 (7 bases). Germline CDR1 SGHTA, CDR2 FQGNSA. Trimming removed 1 base at V and 6 bases at J, with 19 bases between. The CDR3 length is 17 residues. The CDR3 region has the DNA TGTGCCAGCAGCTTAGTTAGTGGGCAGGGGGGTGGCAATGAGCAGTTCTTC. Encoded protein: CASSLVSGQGGGNEQFF.

The chain is built from TRBV30 and TRBJ2-2; unclear D gene. V was cut by 2 bases and J by 6 bases, with 16 bases left in between. Germline lookup yields CDR1 GTSNPN and CDR2 SVGIG (reference sequence). This CDR3 spans 15 amino acids. CDR3 protein: CAWSPTLDTAGELFF. The CDR3 coding sequence is TGTGCCTGGAGTCCGACCCTCGACACGGCCGGGGAGCTGTTTTTT.

This clone was recorded once. The chain employs TRBV4-1 and TRBJ2-6; a weak D match, TRBD2 (5 bases). CDR3 length: 18 amino acids. Germline V gene data show CDR1 as MGHRA and CDR2 as YSYEKL. V was shortened by 2 bases and J by 1 base, with 15 bases between the two germline ends. The CDR3 here is CASSQRRLGRSGANVLTF. The CDR3 DNA is TGCGCCAGCAGCCAACGTCGGTTAGGGAGATCTGGGGCCAACGTCCTGACTTTC.

The rearrangement uses TRBV5-1 and TRBJ2-2; 9 bases map to TRBD2. The CDR3 extends over 16 amino acids. Trimming cost V 1 base and J 6 bases; bases outside gene matches: 7. Germline CDR1 SGHRS, CDR2 YFSETQ. In nucleotides, the CDR3 is TGCGCCAGCAGCTTGCGGGCGGGGGGGACCGCCGGGGAGCTGTTTTTT. Encoded protein: CASSLRAGGTAGELFF.

The chain combines TRBV6-2 or TRBV6-3 with TRBJ1-1, with D possibly being TRBD1 (5 bases). This CDR3 has 19 amino acids. Trimming took off 6 bases at V and 0 bases at J, with 26 bases between the two ends. The germline V gene has CDR1 MNHEY and CDR2 SVGEGT. The CDR3, as DNA: TGTGCCAGCAGCCGATATCCCAGGGCTAGTAAAGTCATGAACACTGAAGCTTTCTTT. It translates to CASSRYPRASKVMNTEAFF.

The DNA of the CDR3 is TGTGCCAGCAGTCCACTAGGACAGTATGGCTACACCTTC. The encoded protein is CASSPLGQYGYTF. V and J are TRBV6-5 and TRBJ1-2; D might be TRBD1 (6 bases). CDR3 size: 13 residues. V lost 5 bases to trimming and J lost 5 bases, with 12 bases between them. Per germline, CDR1 MNHEY and CDR2 SVGAGI.

V is TRBV28 and J is TRBJ2-5; D perhaps matches TRBD2 (5 bases). The CDR3 loop spans 15 amino acids. Looked up from germline, CDR1 is MDHEN and CDR2 is SYDVKM. V lost 5 bases and J 5 bases, leaving 18 bases between the germline ends. CDR3 region: CASSPWVRERETQYF. The CDR3 DNA reads TGTGCCAGCAGTCCCTGGGTTAGGGAGAGGGAGACCCAGTACTTC.

In this sample, this clone turned up once. V gene TRBV4-2 combines with J gene TRBJ2-3, with 11 bases identical to TRBD2. J was trimmed by 2 bases and V by 0 bases; bases with no gene match: 7. The CDR3 length is 18 residues. The germline CDR1 and CDR2 sequences are LGHNA and YNFKEQ. The CDR3 bases are TGTGCCAGCAGCCAAGATTTCCTAGCGGGGGGAAACACAGATACGCAGTATTTT. Amino acid sequence: CASSQDFLAGGNTDTQYF.

In this sample, this clone turned up once. The V call is TRBV12-3 or TRBV12-4, the J call TRBJ1-1; D possibly corresponds to TRBD1 (6 bases). The V and J ends lost 9 bases and 4 bases respectively, with 15 bases between them. This CDR3 region has 13 residues. The CDR3 sequence: CASSNRVATEAFF. CDR3 in DNA: TGTGCCAGTTCAAACAGGGTGGCCACTGAAGCTTTCTTT.

This rearrangement joins TRBV2 to TRBJ1-1; no reliable D call. Trimming took off 4 bases at V and 2 bases at J, with 5 bases between the two ends. CDR1 and CDR2 (germline): SNHLY, FYNNEI. The CDR3 runs 12 residues. The CDR3 DNA reads as TGTGCCAGCAGTGTATCTAACACTGAAGCTTTCTTT. It codes for CASSVSNTEAFF.

The chain has TRBV5-1 and TRBJ1-2; 8 nucleotides align to TRBD1. The V gene end was trimmed by 4 bases and the J gene end by 4 bases; junction bases not matched to a gene: 6. The CDR3 covers 14 residues. Germline-derived CDR1 and CDR2 are SGHRS and YFSETQ. The CDR3 reads CASSQGQVLYGYTF. The CDR3 DNA sequence: TGCGCCAGCAGCCAGGGACAGGTTCTCTATGGCTACACCTTC.

The rearrangement links TRBV7-9 to TRBJ2-1; 7 nucleotides match TRBD2. This CDR3 contains 14 residues. In germline, CDR1 is SEHNR, CDR2 FQNEAQ (reference sequence). V shed 3 bases and J 4 bases; nucleotides not matched to a gene: 3. The chain's CDR3 is CASSFLGGYNEQFF. CDR3 in DNA: TGTGCCAGCAGCTTTCTGGGGGGGTACAATGAGCAGTTCTTC.

The genes are TRBV6-5 and TRBJ1-2; TRBD1 agrees at 9 bases. Per the germline V gene, CDR1 is MNHEY and CDR2 is SVGAGI. This CDR3 comprises 14 residues. The trim removed 6 bases at V and 8 bases at J, leaving 10 bases unmatched. CDR3 coding DNA: TGTGCCAGCAGCCAACAACAGGGGGCAGGCGGCTACACCTTC. This codes for CASSQQQGAGGYTF.

The chain joins TRBV10-2 to TRBJ2-5, with D possibly matching TRBD2 (6 bases). Germline V gene lookup returns CDR1 WSHSY and CDR2 SAAADI. The CDR3 contains 12 residues. With 8 bases removed from V and 6 bases from J, the gap between germline ends came to 13 bases. The CDR3 coding sequence is TGCGCCAGCGAGGCGGCGGGGCAGACCCAGTACTTC. This gives the protein CASEAAGQTQYF.

This rearrangement joins TRBV2 to TRBJ1-1; 7 bases fit TRBD1. The junction had 15 bases not matched to a gene; V was cut back by 3 bases and J by 5 bases. The CDR3 contains 17 residues. Germline V gives CDR1 SNHLY, CDR2 FYNNEI. The CDR3 bases are TGTGCCAGCAGTGAGGGGAAGGGGCAGGGGGGTAGGACTGAAGCTTTCTTT. Amino acid sequence: CASSEGKGQGGRTEAFF. The full variable domain, with the rest looked up from reference TRBV2 and TRBJ1-1, is EPEVTQTPSHQVTQMGQEVILRCVPISNHLYFYWYRQILGQKVEFLVSFYNNEISEKSEIFDDQFSVERPDGSNFTLKIRSTKLEDSAMYFCASSEGKGQGGRTEAFFGQGTRLTVV.

The rearrangement uses TRBV7-9 and TRBJ1-1, with TRBD1 identical over 9 bases. CDR1 and CDR2 (germline): SEHNR, FQNEAQ (reference sequence). CDR3 length equals 15 residues. J was trimmed by 1 base and V by 5 bases; bases with no gene match: 5. The CDR3 region has the DNA TGTGCCAGCAGCGGACAGGGGTCGACGAACACTGAAGCTTTCTTT. The encoded protein is CASSGQGSTNTEAFF.

The V and J genes are TRBV4-1 and TRBJ2-7, with 7 positions matching TRBD1. Losses at the gene ends were 4 bases for V and 0 bases for J; bases not matched to a gene: 6. The length of the CDR3 is 15 residues. The V gene's germline CDR1 is MGHRA and CDR2 YSYEKL. This chain's CDR3 is CASSLGPGGSYEQYF. The CDR3 DNA reads TGCGCCAGCAGCCTGGGACCAGGGGGCTCCTACGAGCAGTACTTC.

The chain recombines TRBV4-1 with TRBJ2-2; D may be TRBD2 (6 bases). Germline CDR1 is MGHRA and CDR2 is YSYEKL. Trimming removed 3 bases from V and 0 bases from J, with 14 bases in between. The CDR3 contains 17 residues. CDR3 nucleotide sequence: TGCGCCAGCAGCCACCTCCGGGGGTTCGCGAACACCGGGGAGCTGTTTTTT. It yields the protein CASSHLRGFANTGELFF.

The chain links TRBV3-1 (or the pseudogene TRBV3-2) to TRBJ2-7; 8 positions agree with TRBD2. V lost 4 bases and J lost 4; bases outside the gene matches: 12. The CDR3 consists of 16 residues. Germline CDR1 is LGHDT and CDR2 is YNNKEL (reference sequence). The CDR3 region has the DNA TGTGCCAGCAGCCCGACTGGCGGGGGGACCATTTACGAGCAGTACTTC. This translates into CASSPTGGGTIYEQYF.

The chain has TRBV7-2 and TRBJ1-4; D not resolved. CDR3 length equals 15 residues. From germline, CDR1 is SGHTA and CDR2 FQGNSA. V dropped 1 base and J dropped 7 bases, with 13 bases sitting between them. The CDR3 DNA follows: TGTGCCAGCAGCTTAGGAGGAGGAGTGGGTGAAAAACTGTTTTTT. It codes for CASSLGGGVGEKLFF. The whole variable domain, filled in from reference TRBV7-2 and TRBJ1-4, reads GAGVSQSPSNKVTEKGKDVELRCDPISGHTALYWYRQSLGQGLEFLIYFQGNSAPDKSGLPSDRFSAERTGGSVSTLTIQRTQQEDSAVYLCASSLGGGVGEKLFFGSGTQLSVL.